This TCR beta chain was captured in a study of human T cells and chemical hapten exposure. Study conclusions and caveats: Alopecia in the donors means their immune response may deviate from healthy people's.

This clonotype was recorded many times. Its cognate antigen is unknown. V lost 7 bases and J lost 0, with 13 bases in between. The CDR3 has 14 residues. Germline CDR1 is MNHEY and CDR2 is SVGAGI. TCRdb passed the RACE reads through MiXCR, listing each CDR3 protein once. The table has 80,000 to 100,000 distinct CDR3 sequences, over 6% seen once. Time point indicated: patch test 1, 2 weeks after DPC sensitization. Sample treatment: therapeutic diphenylcyclopropenone sensitization with weekly scalp DPC. Blood was collected ahead of every patch test applied. Sequencing used whole blood, obtained in connection with sensitization to the hapten diphenylcyclopropenone (DPC). The sequence came from a woman aged 25 to 39 with alopecia areata. Some clones in this sample may be carry-over from other donors' samples. V gene TRBV6-5 combines with J gene TRBJ2-7; D remains ambiguous. The CDR3 bases are TGTGCCAGCAATCCGACAATTAGCTCCTACGAGCAGTACTTC. This encodes CASNPTISSYEQYF.